The source of this T cell receptor beta chain is a study of identical twins. Study outcomes and limitations: Some out-of-frame alpha sequences were shared by twins, and these showed excess low generation probability.

From the 5' RACE reads, TCRdb called clonotypes with MiXCR, one entry per CDR3 protein. The table records 690,000 or so distinct CDR3 sequences, 8% to 9% of them present only once. CDR3 size: 15 residues. V was pared by 3 bases and J by 4 bases, with 13 bases between. CDR1 is SGHVS, CDR2 FNYEAQ, per germline. Points on this clonotype: Its antigen is still unknown.

This same sample was also part of a study on yellow fever vaccine responses in identical twins.

The receptor was derived from a woman in her late teens or twenties in good health. The chain couples TRBV7-6 to TRBJ2-1; TRBD2 might be the D (6 bases). The specimen was PBMCs. CDR3 in amino acids: CASSFGGPGYNEQFF. CDR3 sequence (DNA): TGTGCCAGCAGCTTCGGAGGGCCGGGGTACAATGAGCAGTTCTTC.